This T cell receptor beta chain came from a study of cytomegalovirus exposure and HLA in healthy donors. Sequencing was performed with immunoSEQ multiplex PCR; in TCRdb, only in-frame clones are kept and a portion is missing. The sample lists 180,000 or so clones; approximately 90% were seen once. This clone was detected only once. CDR3 length: 13 amino acids. Germline V CDR1 and CDR2: SEHNR, FQNEAQ (reference sequence). After removal of 5 bases from V and 6 bases from J, the junction contained 4 bases not matched to a gene. The chain couples TRBV7-9 to TRBJ1-2; 9 bases are shared with TRBD1. Sequenced material: PBMCs. This clonotype was obtained from a woman in her 30s in good health and CMV-seronegative. This CDR3 is CASSVRQGDGYTF. The DNA of the CDR3 is TGTGCCAGCAGCGTACGACAGGGGGATGGCTACACCTTC.